The present T cell receptor beta chain was sequenced within a study of shared clonotypes between healthy human individuals. Looking at the study overall: Three men and a couple of women, aged 18 to 49, were donors.

CD8 cells regarded as naive lacked CD45RO, were positively chosen for CCR7, and omitted terminally differentiated effector memory CD45RA+ cells. Nashville, Tennessee was home to all donors, each a Caucasian adult. Study-level results: The sharing of about 5.3% of naive CD4 clonotypes was seen across a handful of donors.

Germline values: CDR1 SEHNR, CDR2 FQNEAQ (reference sequence). V lost 5 bases, J lost 2 bases, and 8 bases stayed unmatched. The CDR3 has 15 residues. Comment on this clone: The antigen is unknown.

As processed by the authors: Quality scores were absent from the junction-only immunoSEQ sequences, so filtering differed. Assay used: immunoSEQ multiplex PCR; TCRdb lists only in-frame clones, some missing. The DNA was the basis for D and trimming; V, J and clone size are from that table. The sample shows about 2.1 million clones, roughly 93% of them seen only once. The rearrangement uses TRBV7-9 and TRBJ2-7; 8 positions match TRBD1. Sequenced input: naive CD8+ T cells from PBMCs. The sequence was obtained from a man aged 18 to 30 in good health. Some clones in this sample may be carry-over from other donors' samples. DNA of the CDR3: TGTGCCAGCAGCCAGACCGGGACAGGCACCTACGAGCAGTACTTC. This sequence encodes CASSQTGTGTYEQYF. Full variable domain (missing parts from reference TRBV7-9 and TRBJ2-7): DTGVSQNPRHKITKRGQNVTFRCDPISEHNRLYWYRQTLGQGPEFLTYFQNEAQLEKSRLLSDRFSAERPKGSFSTLEIQRTEQGDSAMYLCASSQTGTGTYEQYFGPGTRLTVT.